The present TCR beta chain was sequenced within a study of OX40 agonist ivuxolimab in advanced cancers. Study observations and caveats: Expanded clones were, on average, more numerous among CD8+ T cells than CD4+.

About this clone: Its specificity is not known.

This CDR3 is 15 amino acids long. Trimming removed 7 bases from V and 3 bases from J; junction bases left unmatched: 10. Germline-derived CDR1 and CDR2 are SQVTM and ANQGSEA. The repertoire was sequenced with immunoSEQ multiplex PCR; TCRdb's copy has only in-frame clones and lacks some. The sample has 85,000 to 100,000 clones; more than 75% are singletons. The clonotype originates from an adult with an advanced solid tumor such as melanoma, head and neck, liver or kidney cancer. This chain joins TRBV29-1 and TRBJ2-3; 10 bases fit TRBD2. The specimen was CD4+ or CD8+ T cells sorted from blood, collected in a trial of the OX40 agonist ivuxolimab. CDR3: CSAETTSGFTDTQYF. CDR3 DNA sequence: TGCAGCGCCGAAACGACTAGCGGGTTTACAGATACGCAGTATTTT.